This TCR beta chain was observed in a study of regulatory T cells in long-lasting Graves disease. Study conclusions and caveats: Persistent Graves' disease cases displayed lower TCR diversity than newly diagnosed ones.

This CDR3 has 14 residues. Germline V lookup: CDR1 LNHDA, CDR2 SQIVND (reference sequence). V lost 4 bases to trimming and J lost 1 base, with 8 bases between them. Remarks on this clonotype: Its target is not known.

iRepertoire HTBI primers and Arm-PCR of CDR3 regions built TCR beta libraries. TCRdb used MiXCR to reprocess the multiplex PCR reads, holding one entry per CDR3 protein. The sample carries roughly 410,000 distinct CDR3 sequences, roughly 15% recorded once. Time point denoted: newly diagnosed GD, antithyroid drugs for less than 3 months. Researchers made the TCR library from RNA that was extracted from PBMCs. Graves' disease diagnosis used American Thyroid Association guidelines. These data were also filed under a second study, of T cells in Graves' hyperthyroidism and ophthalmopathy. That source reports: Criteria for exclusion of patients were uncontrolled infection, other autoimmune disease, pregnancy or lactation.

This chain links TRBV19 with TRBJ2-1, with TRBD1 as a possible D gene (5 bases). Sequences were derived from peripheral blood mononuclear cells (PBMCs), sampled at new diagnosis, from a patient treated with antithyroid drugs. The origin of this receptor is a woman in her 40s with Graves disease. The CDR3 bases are TGTGCCAGTAGTAGGACAAATTCCTACAATGAGCAGTTCTTC. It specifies CASSRTNSYNEQFF.